This T cell receptor (beta chain) was retrieved from a study of Graves' ophthalmopathy and Graves' hyperthyroidism. Clinical symptoms, serum thyroxine, TRAb, thyroid ultrasound and orbital computed tomography determined diagnosis. This CDR3 has 13 amino acids. Trimming removed 8 bases at V and 0 bases at J, with 10 bases between. The germline CDR1 and CDR2 sequences are MNHNS and SASEGT. The TCR beta CDR3 regions underwent amplification from RNA transcripts. HTBI-primed first-round RT-PCR preceded second-round multiplex PCR. TCRdb fed the multiplex PCR reads into MiXCR, producing one record per CDR3 protein. The data show 560,000 or so distinct CDR3 sequences, with about two fifths seen just once and about 4.1% held by the top ten. Study-level findings and limits: The 13-signature model separated ophthalmopathy from stable hyperthyroidism at over 85% sensitivity and nearly 83% specificity.

With regard to this clonotype: The antigen is not known.

The chain couples TRBV6-1 to TRBJ1-1; possibly TRBD1 for D (5 bases). This sequence was found in an adult man with Graves' hyperthyroidism. Material: peripheral blood or thyroid tissue (not recorded which). In DNA, the CDR3 is TGTGCCAGCCTGGACAACATGAACACTGAAGCTTTCTTT. Translating gives CASLDNMNTEAFF.